These T cell receptor beta chains were read from a single sample in a study of blood T cell repertoires in COVID-19. Assay: immunoSEQ multiplex PCR; the TCRdb copy retains only in-frame clones and omits some. The table lists some 140,000 clones, around 90% of them singletons. Sequencing used peripheral blood. These TCRs come from a man in his forties or fifties with acute or convalescent COVID-19. Both conserved end residues are part of each CDR3. The D gene is left open where the match is weak. Expanded clones get a size class; other rows say once, few or many, or leave the size out.

abundance: .; d_gene: TRBD1; v_gene: TRBV28; j_gene: TRBJ1-2; CDR3nt: TGTGCCAGCAGGCCTACAGGGGGCTTTGGCTACACCTTC; CDR3aa: CASRPTGGFGYTF
abundance: .; d_gene: TRBD2; v_gene: TRBV4-3; j_gene: TRBJ2-5; CDR3nt: TGCGCCAGCAGCCAGGTCGCACTAGCGGGGGGGGAGACCCAGTACTTC; CDR3aa: CASSQVALAGGETQYF
abundance: .; d_gene: .; v_gene: TRBV21-1; j_gene: TRBJ1-4; CDR3nt: TGTGCCAGCAGTAAAACACGTATCCAGAATGAAAAACTGTTTTTT; CDR3aa: CASSKTRIQNEKLFF
abundance: .; d_gene: .; v_gene: TRBV7-9; j_gene: TRBJ2-3; CDR3nt: TGTGCCAGCAGCTCCCAGGGGCCCGATACGCAGTATTTT; CDR3aa: CASSSQGPDTQYF
abundance: few; d_gene: TRBD2; v_gene: TRBV6-5; j_gene: TRBJ2-1; CDR3nt: TGTGCCAGCAGCAGGAGCGGGGGGGCCTATGAGCAGTTCTTC; CDR3aa: CASSRSGGAYEQFF
abundance: .; d_gene: TRBD2; v_gene: TRBV14; j_gene: TRBJ2-3; CDR3nt: TGTGCCAGCAGCTACAGGACTAGCGCCACAGATACGCAGTATTTT; CDR3aa: CASSYRTSATDTQYF
abundance: .; d_gene: .; v_gene: TRBV28; j_gene: TRBJ1-3; CDR3nt: TGTGCCAGCACCGACCGGGGGAGCTCTGGAAACACCATATATTTT; CDR3aa: CASTDRGSSGNTIYF
abundance: once; d_gene: .; v_gene: TRBV20-1; j_gene: TRBJ1-4; CDR3nt: TGCAGTGCTATGGTCCGGGAAAAACTGTTTTTT; CDR3aa: CSAMVREKLFF
abundance: .; d_gene: TRBD1; v_gene: TRBV2; j_gene: TRBJ1-5; CDR3nt: TGTGCCAGCAGGGGGACAGGGGGCTTGACCCAGCCCCAGCATTTT; CDR3aa: CASRGTGGLTQPQHF
abundance: .; d_gene: .; v_gene: TRBV6-6; j_gene: TRBJ2-2; CDR3nt: TGTGCCAGCAGTTTCGGGAGGAACACCGGGGAGCTGTTTTTT; CDR3aa: CASSFGRNTGELFF
abundance: .; d_gene: .; v_gene: TRBV7-9; j_gene: TRBJ1-1; CDR3nt: TGTGCCAGCAGCTCTAAGGGGCTTCGGGCCCCCGAAGCTTTCTTT; CDR3aa: CASSSKGLRAPEAFF
abundance: .; d_gene: TRBD1; v_gene: TRBV3-1/TRBV3-2; j_gene: TRBJ1-2; CDR3nt: TGTGCCAGCAGCCACGCCGACAGGGCTGGCTACACCTTC; CDR3aa: CASSHADRAGYTF
abundance: .; d_gene: TRBD1; v_gene: TRBV19; j_gene: TRBJ2-6; CDR3nt: TGTGCCAGTAGTACAGGGGGCGCTGGGGCCAACGTCCTGACTTTC; CDR3aa: CASSTGGAGANVLTF
abundance: .; d_gene: TRBD1; v_gene: TRBV3-1/TRBV3-2; j_gene: TRBJ2-5; CDR3nt: TGTGCCAGCAGCCATCGACAGGGGGAGACCCAGTACTTC; CDR3aa: CASSHRQGETQYF
abundance: .; d_gene: .; v_gene: TRBV9; j_gene: TRBJ1-4; CDR3nt: TGTGCCAGCAGCGTACAGGGAACTAATGAAAAACTGTTTTTT; CDR3aa: CASSVQGTNEKLFF
abundance: .; d_gene: .; v_gene: TRBV19; j_gene: TRBJ2-1; CDR3nt: TGTGCCAGTAGTATAAACGGCTACAATGAGCAGTTCTTC; CDR3aa: CASSINGYNEQFF
abundance: .; d_gene: .; v_gene: TRBV28; j_gene: TRBJ1-1; CDR3nt: TGTGCCAGCAGTCCAGGGTTTTGGGATACTTTCTTT; CDR3aa: CASSPGFWDTFF
abundance: .; d_gene: .; v_gene: TRBV19; j_gene: TRBJ1-1; CDR3nt: TGTGCCAGTAGTATAACGTCGGGTATTGAAGCTTTCTTT; CDR3aa: CASSITSGIEAFF
abundance: .; d_gene: TRBD1; v_gene: TRBV6-6; j_gene: TRBJ2-7; CDR3nt: TGTGCCACCCAGGGACAGGCCTACGAGCAGTACTTC; CDR3aa: CATQGQAYEQYF
abundance: once; d_gene: .; v_gene: TRBV9; j_gene: TRBJ2-3; CDR3nt: TGTGCCAGCAGCCTCGGACAGCTCCTTCCAGATACGCAGTATTTT; CDR3aa: CASSLGQLLPDTQYF
abundance: .; d_gene: .; v_gene: TRBV10-1; j_gene: TRBJ2-7; CDR3nt: TGCGCCAGCAGTGAGTCTGGGACTCGTCGGGAGCAGTACTTC; CDR3aa: CASSESGTRREQYF
abundance: .; d_gene: TRBD2; v_gene: TRBV19; j_gene: TRBJ2-7; CDR3nt: TGTGCCAGTAGCTCCCGACTAGCGGGAGAAGTCGAGCAGTACTTC; CDR3aa: CASSSRLAGEVEQYF
abundance: few; d_gene: .; v_gene: TRBV21-1; j_gene: TRBJ1-2; CDR3nt: TGTGCCAGCAGCCTCCGGCAGCTAGGACAGGGCTCTCAATGGTACGGGGGCTACACCTTC; CDR3aa: CASSLRQLGQGSQWYGGYTF
abundance: once; d_gene: .; v_gene: TRBV6-5; j_gene: TRBJ1-2; CDR3nt: TGTGCCAGCAGTTTGGGGGGGACGGGGATCTATGGCTACACCTTC; CDR3aa: CASSLGGTGIYGYTF
abundance: .; d_gene: .; v_gene: TRBV18; j_gene: TRBJ2-3; CDR3nt: TGTGCCAGCTCACGCGGATCTAGCACAGATACGCAGTATTTT; CDR3aa: CASSRGSSTDTQYF
abundance: .; d_gene: TRBD1; v_gene: TRBV7-9; j_gene: TRBJ1-6; CDR3nt: TGTGCCAGCAGAACCGGGACAGGGGATTCACCCCTCCACTTT; CDR3aa: CASRTGTGDSPLHF
abundance: .; d_gene: .; v_gene: TRBV18; j_gene: TRBJ1-5; CDR3nt: TGTGCCAGCTCAAAACAGGGAGGCAATCAGCCCCAGCATTTT; CDR3aa: CASSKQGGNQPQHF
abundance: .; d_gene: .; v_gene: TRBV5-1; j_gene: TRBJ1-1; CDR3nt: TGCGCCAGCAGCTTGGGCAGGCTGAACACTGAAGCTTTCTTT; CDR3aa: CASSLGRLNTEAFF
abundance: .; d_gene: TRBD2; v_gene: TRBV9; j_gene: TRBJ2-1; CDR3nt: TGTGCCAGCAGCCCAACTAGCGCAGACAATGAGCAGTTCTTC; CDR3aa: CASSPTSADNEQFF
abundance: .; d_gene: TRBD1; v_gene: TRBV2; j_gene: TRBJ1-5; CDR3nt: TGTGCCAGCAGTGCGTCTCCGGGACAGGCGTTTAGCAATCAGCCCCAGCATTTT; CDR3aa: CASSASPGQAFSNQPQHF
abundance: .; d_gene: TRBD2; v_gene: TRBV7-2; j_gene: TRBJ2-1; CDR3nt: TGTGCCAGCACCGGTGGGGCGGCGGGAGAGTACAATGAGCAGTTCTTC; CDR3aa: CASTGGAAGEYNEQFF
abundance: once; d_gene: .; v_gene: TRBV19; j_gene: TRBJ1-1; CDR3nt: TGTGCCAGTAGTACCCAACAGGGTTACACTGAAGCTTTCTTT; CDR3aa: CASSTQQGYTEAFF
abundance: .; d_gene: TRBD2; v_gene: TRBV7-3; j_gene: TRBJ2-1; CDR3nt: TGTGCCAGCAGCCTAAACCCGCCGACTAGCGGGAGGGCTACCGACAATGAGCAGTTCTTC; CDR3aa: CASSLNPPTSGRATDNEQFF
abundance: .; d_gene: .; v_gene: TRBV29-1; j_gene: TRBJ1-4; CDR3nt: TGCAGCGGGACCGGGCCGCCAGGGAATGAAAAACTGTTTTTT; CDR3aa: CSGTGPPGNEKLFF
abundance: .; d_gene: TRBD2; v_gene: TRBV4-1; j_gene: TRBJ2-3; CDR3nt: TGCGCCAGCAGCCGCACTAGCGGGAGAGGTGATACGCAGTATTTT; CDR3aa: CASSRTSGRGDTQYF
abundance: .; d_gene: TRBD1; v_gene: TRBV9; j_gene: TRBJ2-2; CDR3nt: TGTGCCAGCAGCGATACGGACAGGCGATACCGCGATAACACCGGGGAGCTGTTTTTT; CDR3aa: CASSDTDRRYRDNTGELFF
abundance: once; d_gene: .; v_gene: TRBV24-1; j_gene: TRBJ1-2; CDR3nt: TGTGCCACCAGTGATCCAGGGAACGACTACACCTTC; CDR3aa: CATSDPGNDYTF
abundance: .; d_gene: .; v_gene: TRBV5-1; j_gene: TRBJ2-5; CDR3nt: TGCGCCAGCAGCTTGGGGACAGCCATCCAAGAGACCCAGTACTTC; CDR3aa: CASSLGTAIQETQYF
abundance: once; d_gene: .; v_gene: TRBV2; j_gene: TRBJ2-2; CDR3nt: TGTGCCAGCAGTCAACTAGTGGCCACCGGGGAGCTGTTTTTT; CDR3aa: CASSQLVATGELFF
abundance: .; d_gene: .; v_gene: TRBV27; j_gene: TRBJ1-5; CDR3nt: TGTGCCAGCAGTTTTCTGGGGCAGGGGCCCCAGCCCCAGCATTTT; CDR3aa: CASSFLGQGPQPQHF
abundance: .; d_gene: TRBD2; v_gene: TRBV11-2; j_gene: TRBJ2-3; CDR3nt: TGTGCCAGCAGCTCTAGCGGGGGGGTTAATACGCAGTATTTT; CDR3aa: CASSSSGGVNTQYF
abundance: .; d_gene: .; v_gene: TRBV19; j_gene: TRBJ2-2; CDR3nt: TGTGCCAGTACCCCACGACAGGAGACCGGGGAGCTGTTTTTT; CDR3aa: CASTPRQETGELFF
abundance: .; d_gene: .; v_gene: TRBV28; j_gene: TRBJ2-3; CDR3nt: TGTGCCAGCAGTTCCAGGAAGAGCACAGATACGCAGTATTTT; CDR3aa: CASSSRKSTDTQYF
abundance: .; d_gene: .; v_gene: TRBV7-7; j_gene: TRBJ2-5; CDR3nt: TGTGCCAGCAGCTCGTTAGGGGGTCATACCCAAGAGACCCAGTACTTC; CDR3aa: CASSSLGGHTQETQYF
abundance: .; d_gene: .; v_gene: TRBV6-5; j_gene: TRBJ2-3; CDR3nt: TGTGCCAGCAGTTATCAGATATACCCGAGCACAGATACGCAGTATTTT; CDR3aa: CASSYQIYPSTDTQYF
abundance: once; d_gene: TRBD1; v_gene: TRBV6-5; j_gene: TRBJ2-5; CDR3nt: TGTGCCAGCAGTTACTCAGGGACAGGTCAAGAGACCCAGTACTTC; CDR3aa: CASSYSGTGQETQYF
abundance: .; d_gene: TRBD2; v_gene: TRBV6-4; j_gene: TRBJ2-3; CDR3nt: TGTGCCAGCAGTTGGACTAGCAACACAGATACGCAGTATTTT; CDR3aa: CASSWTSNTDTQYF
abundance: .; d_gene: TRBD2; v_gene: TRBV6-5; j_gene: TRBJ2-5; CDR3nt: TGTGCCAGCATGAACCCGGGAGGCCCATGGGAGACCCAGTACTTC; CDR3aa: CASMNPGGPWETQYF
abundance: .; d_gene: .; v_gene: TRBV30; j_gene: TRBJ1-3; CDR3nt: TGTGCCTGGACCCTAACTGGAAACACCATATATTTT; CDR3aa: CAWTLTGNTIYF